These 9 T cell receptor beta chains were sequenced from one sample in a study of regulatory dendritic cells for organ transplantation. Sorted T cells were CFSE-labeled and cultured around 5 days with allogeneic regulatory or mature dendritic cells at 1:10. Antigens of these TCRs are unknown. Some clones are missing from TCRdb's copy, which holds only in-frame ones; the method was immunoSEQ multiplex PCR. This sample has tens of thousands of clones; roughly 85% occur once, and the top ten carry 0.25% to 0.3%. Material: naive CD4+ T cells from blood cultured with dendritic cells. Subset defined: CD45RA+ naive T cells. The origin of the receptors is a human donor in good health.

This chain links TRBV4-2 with TRBJ2-7; 7 nucleotides line up with TRBD2. Germline values: CDR1 LGHNA, CDR2 YNFKEQ. V dropped 3 bases and J dropped 0; count of bases not matched to a gene: 8. The CDR3 contains 16 residues. CDR3 loop: CASSQETSVSSYEQYF. The CDR3 DNA sequence: TGTGCCAGCAGCCAGGAAACTAGCGTTAGCTCCTACGAGCAGTACTTC.

The rearrangement links TRBV2 to TRBJ1-6; no reliable D call. The CDR3 runs to 14 residues. CDR1 is SNHLY and CDR2 is FYNNEI in the germline V gene. Trimming stripped 1 base from V and 6 bases from J, with 7 bases between. The CDR3 DNA reads as TGTGCCAGCAGTGAAGGGCAGGTTAATTCACCCCTCCACTTT. This sequence encodes CASSEGQVNSPLHF.

The chain links TRBV11-3 to TRBJ2-1, with TRBD2 matching 7 bases. The trim removed 1 base at V and 9 bases at J, leaving 9 bases unmatched. The CDR3 is 15 amino acids. Germline loops: CDR1 SGHNT, CDR2 YENEEA. CDR3 nucleotides: TGTGCCAGCAGCTTAGGAGCGGGGACGTTCGGTGAGCAGTTCTTC. It yields the protein CASSLGAGTFGEQFF.

V is TRBV7-2 and J is TRBJ2-7, with D perhaps TRBD1 (5 bases). V lost 8 bases, J lost 3 bases, and 17 bases lay in between. The CDR3 consists of 14 residues. CDR1 and CDR2 (germline): SGHTA, FQGNSA. The CDR3 nucleotides read TGTGCCAGCTCTCCCCCGGGTAGGGGCTACGAGCAGTACTTC. Its translation is CASSPPGRGYEQYF. The complete variable domain, with remaining parts taken from reference TRBV7-2 and TRBJ2-7, reads GAGVSQSPSNKVTEKGKDVELRCDPISGHTALYWYRQSLGQGLEFLIYFQGNSAPDKSGLPSDRFSAERTGGSVSTLTIQRTQQEDSAVYLCASSPPGRGYEQYFGPGTRLTVT.

The V and J genes are TRBV5-1 and TRBJ2-5, with 9 bases that match TRBD2. The CDR3 has 14 amino acids. CDR1 and CDR2 from the germline V gene are SGHRS and YFSETQ. Trimming took 4 bases from V and 5 from J; bases not matched to a gene: 6. CDR3 sequence reads: CASSELAGVETQYF. Here the CDR3 DNA reads TGCGCCAGCAGCGAATTAGCGGGAGTGGAGACCCAGTACTTC.

The gene calls are TRBV9 and TRBJ2-2; 9 bases agree with TRBD1. Germline CDR1 reads SGDLS; CDR2 reads YYNGEE. This CDR3 comprises 20 residues. The V segment lost 0 bases and the J segment 3 bases; nucleotides outside the gene matches: 15. The CDR3 sequence is CASSVGNMWGTGSHTGELFF. DNA for the CDR3: TGTGCCAGCAGCGTAGGAAATATGTGGGGGACAGGGTCGCACACCGGGGAGCTGTTTTTT.

The chain employs TRBV18 and TRBJ1-2, with D unclear. The germline CDR1 and CDR2 sequences are KGHSH and LQKENI. The V and J ends lost 2 bases and 3 bases respectively, with 7 bases between them. The CDR3 runs to 13 residues. CDR3 residues: CASSPLGYYGYTF. The CDR3 DNA reads as TGTGCCAGCTCACCATTGGGGTACTATGGCTACACCTTC.

The chain combines TRBV6-5 with TRBJ2-7; D tentatively reads TRBD1 or TRBD2 (5 bases each). V gave up 2 bases and J gave up 0 bases, with 11 bases separating them. This CDR3 spans 15 amino acids. CDR1 and CDR2 from the germline V gene are MNHEY and SVGAGI. The CDR3 is CASSYGTRSSYEQYF. In DNA form, the CDR3 reads TGTGCCAGCAGTTACGGGACCCGGAGCTCCTACGAGCAGTACTTC.

This chain links TRBV7-6 with TRBJ1-5, with D possibly TRBD1 on 5 matching bases. The CDR3 extends over 15 amino acids. Trimming removed 5 bases from V and 0 bases from J, with 11 bases in between. Germline values: CDR1 SGHVS, CDR2 FNYEAQ. Here the CDR3 DNA reads TGTGCCAGCAGCGACAGCGTATATAGCAATCAGCCCCAGCATTTT. It is translated as CASSDSVYSNQPQHF.